The clone carrying this T cell receptor (beta chain) was recorded at least ten times. It was with a sample-barcoded 5' primer and a J-beta primer mix that a second PCR of roughly 6 to 11 cycles was run. TCRdb reprocessed the 5' RACE reads via MiXCR and lists one record per CDR3 protein. The repertoire includes some 1.5 million distinct CDR3 sequences, over 25% of them detected once, and 7.7% sits in the top ten. The data were obtained in a study of blood T cells in healthy people across ages. The V and J ends lost 11 bases and 3 bases respectively, with 16 bases between them. The length of the CDR3 is 13 residues. Germline CDR1 reads SNHLY; CDR2 reads FYNNEI.

The clonotype comes from a woman in her 30s in good health. The chain has TRBV2 and TRBJ2-5; either TRBD1 or TRBD2 may supply D (5 bases each). The specimen was blood. In DNA, the CDR3 is TGTGCCCGCCGGGGCGGAAGAGAAGAGACCCAGTACTTC. It translates to CARRGGREETQYF. Variable domain in full (rest from reference TRBV2 and TRBJ2-5): EPEVTQTPSHQVTQMGQEVILRCVPISNHLYFYWYRQILGQKVEFLVSFYNNEISEKSEIFDDQFSVERPDGSNFTLKIRSTKLEDSAMYFCARRGGREETQYFGPGTRLLVL.